The clone carrying this T cell receptor beta chain has a count of ten or more. Germline V gene lookup returns CDR1 MNHNS and CDR2 SASEGT. The CDR3 runs to 15 residues. V was pared by 6 bases and J by 3 bases, with 15 bases between. The data were taken from a study of early T cells in non-severe SARS-CoV-2 infection. A single record per CDR3 protein comes from TCRdb applying MiXCR to the 5' RACE reads. The data contain approximately 97,000 distinct CDR3 sequences, around 13% of them singletons. Sequencing was performed on whole blood. This receptor was obtained from an adult who was a healthcare worker with PCR-confirmed SARS-CoV-2 infection or an uninfected control (not recorded which). V is TRBV6-1 and J is TRBJ2-1, with D possibly matching TRBD2 (6 bases). For the CDR3, the DNA is TGTGCCAGCAGGCCCGACGTGGGGGGCTACAATGAGCAGTTCTTC. It is translated as CASRPDVGGYNEQFF.